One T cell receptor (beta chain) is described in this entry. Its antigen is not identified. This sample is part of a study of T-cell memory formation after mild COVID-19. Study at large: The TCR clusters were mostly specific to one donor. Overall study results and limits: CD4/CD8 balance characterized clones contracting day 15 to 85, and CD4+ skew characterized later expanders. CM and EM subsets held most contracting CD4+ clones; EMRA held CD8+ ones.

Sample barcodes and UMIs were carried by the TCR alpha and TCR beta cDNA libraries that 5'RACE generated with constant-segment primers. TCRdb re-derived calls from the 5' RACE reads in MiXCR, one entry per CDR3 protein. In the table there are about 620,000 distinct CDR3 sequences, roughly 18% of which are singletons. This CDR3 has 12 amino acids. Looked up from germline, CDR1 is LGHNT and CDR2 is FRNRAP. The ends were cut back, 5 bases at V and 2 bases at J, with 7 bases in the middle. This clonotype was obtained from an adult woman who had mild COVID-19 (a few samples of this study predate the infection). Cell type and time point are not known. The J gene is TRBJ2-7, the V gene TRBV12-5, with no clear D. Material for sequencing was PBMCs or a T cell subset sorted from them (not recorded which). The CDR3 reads CASGPETYEQYF. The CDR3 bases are TGTGCTAGTGGTCCCGAAACCTACGAGCAGTACTTC.